Here is one TCR beta chain with its context. The data stem from a study of blood T cell repertoires in COVID-19. Study at large: Samples came from the United States, Italy and Spain, spanning acute and convalescent COVID-19. The analysed material was cDNA or gDNA that came from T cells, B-cell-depleted T cells, or PBMCs.

This CDR3 region has 15 residues. Trimming shortened V by 2 bases and J by 1 base, and 9 bases separated the two germline ends. CDR1 and CDR2 (germline): MNHEY, SVGAGI. Methods used by the authors: Estimates of nucleated cell counts were drawn from the amplification of reference gene primers. Here immunoSEQ multiplex PCR was the method, and the copy in TCRdb shows in-frame clones only, minus some. That table supplies the V and J calls and clone size; D and trimming were determined from the DNA. The table has over 350,000 clones, 85% to 90% seen once. The J gene is TRBJ1-3, the V gene TRBV6-5; a possible D gene is TRBD1 (6 bases). The clonotype comes from a woman aged 25 to 39 with acute or convalescent COVID-19. What was sequenced was peripheral blood. The CDR3 DNA reads as TGTGCCAGCAGTTACGACAGGCTATCTGGAAACACCATATATTTT. Protein: CASSYDRLSGNTIYF.